The sequence of this T cell receptor (beta chain) was determined in a study of PD-1 blockade in classical Hodgkin lymphoma. Generated by immunoSEQ multiplex PCR, the TCRdb table keeps only in-frame clones and is missing some. The data show about 97,000 clones, over 70% seen once. J lost 1 base, V lost 4 bases, and 2 bases had no gene match. The germline V gene has CDR1 MNHNS and CDR2 SASEGT. This CDR3 comprises 14 residues. The table lists this clone with a count of one. Its antigen is currently unknown. Study results and limitations: CD8+ TCR diversity did not rise significantly by C4D1, unlike CD4+.

Every patient was affected by relapse after autologous stem cell transplantation, while exposure to brentuximab vedotin was not uniform. The J gene is TRBJ2-3, the V gene TRBV6-1, with 7 bases aligning to TRBD1. The source was peripheral blood mononuclear cells (PBMCs), collected at baseline. The TCR comes from a human donor with classical Hodgkin lymphoma. The CDR3 DNA follows: TGTGCCAGCAGTGGGCAGGGGGGCACAGATACGCAGTATTTT. Its protein is CASSGQGGTDTQYF.